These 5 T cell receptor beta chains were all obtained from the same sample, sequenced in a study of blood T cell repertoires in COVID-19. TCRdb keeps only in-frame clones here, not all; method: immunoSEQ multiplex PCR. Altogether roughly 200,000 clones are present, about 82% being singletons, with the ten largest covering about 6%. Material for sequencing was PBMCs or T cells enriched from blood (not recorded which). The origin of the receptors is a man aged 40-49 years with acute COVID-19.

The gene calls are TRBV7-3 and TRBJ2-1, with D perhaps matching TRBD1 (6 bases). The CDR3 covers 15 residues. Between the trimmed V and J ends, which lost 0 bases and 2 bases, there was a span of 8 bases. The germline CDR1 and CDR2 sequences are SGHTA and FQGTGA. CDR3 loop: CASSLTTGTYNEQFF. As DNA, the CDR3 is TGTGCCAGCAGCTTAACCACAGGGACCTACAATGAGCAGTTCTTC. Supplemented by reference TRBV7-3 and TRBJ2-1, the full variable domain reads GAGVSQTPSNKVTEKGKYVELRCDPISGHTALYWYRQSLGQGPEFLIYFQGTGAADDSGLPNDRFFAVRPEGSVSTLKIQRTERGDSAVYLCASSLTTGTYNEQFFGPGTRLTVL.

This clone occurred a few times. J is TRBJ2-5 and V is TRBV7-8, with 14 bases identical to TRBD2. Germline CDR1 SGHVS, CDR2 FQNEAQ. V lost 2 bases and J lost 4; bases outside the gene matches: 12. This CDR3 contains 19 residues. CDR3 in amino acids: CASSLLNPGLAGVRETQYF. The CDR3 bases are TGTGCCAGCAGCTTATTGAATCCGGGACTAGCGGGAGTTAGAGAGACCCAGTACTTC.

In DNA, the CDR3 is TGTGCCAGCAGTTACTCCCTTTTGAGCACTGAAGCTTTCTTT. The encoded protein is CASSYSLLSTEAFF. The chain recombines TRBV6-5 with TRBJ1-1, with D uncertain. The ends were cut back, 0 bases at V and 4 bases at J, with 9 bases in the middle. In germline, CDR1 is MNHEY, CDR2 SVGAGI. The CDR3 spans 14 residues.

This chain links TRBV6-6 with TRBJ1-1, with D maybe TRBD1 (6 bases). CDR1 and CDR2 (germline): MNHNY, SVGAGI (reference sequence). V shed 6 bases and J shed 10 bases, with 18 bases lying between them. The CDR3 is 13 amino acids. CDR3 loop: CASRPQGSLGAFF. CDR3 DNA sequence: TGTGCCAGCAGACCACAGGGCTCTCTAGGAGCTTTCTTT.

DNA of the CDR3: TGTGCCAGCAGCGCCAGTTCAACCGGGGAGCTGTTTTTT. It codes for CASSASSTGELFF. The chain recombines TRBV11-1 with TRBJ2-2; unclear D gene. The CDR3 loop spans 13 amino acids. Germline CDR1 SGHAT, CDR2 FQDESV (reference sequence). V lost 5 bases and J lost 5, with 9 bases in between.